Below, 13 T cell receptor beta chains from the same sample are listed, as sequenced in a study of T cell responses to AZD1222 COVID-19 vaccine. Repertoires were generated with immunoSEQ multiplex PCR, while TCRdb's copy carries only in-frame clones and drops some. The sample holds approximately 140,000 clones, roughly 90% seen once. The sample consisted of peripheral blood, taken on day 0 of AZD1222 vaccination. Receptors were obtained from an adult in good health.

This clone is a singleton in its sample. This sequence joins TRBV6-5 and TRBJ2-7; the D gene is possibly TRBD2 (5 bases). V lost 5 bases and J 2 bases, leaving 10 bases between the germline ends. CDR1 and CDR2 (germline): MNHEY, SVGAGI. The CDR3 loop spans 13 amino acids. CDR3 in amino acids: CASSPTRAYEQYF. The CDR3, as DNA: TGTGCCAGCAGTCCTACTAGGGCCTACGAGCAGTACTTC.

This clone was seen a handful of times. V gene TRBV2 combines with J gene TRBJ2-7, with D tentatively TRBD1 or TRBD2 (5 bases each). The length of the CDR3 is 15 residues. Germline V CDR1 and CDR2: SNHLY, FYNNEI. V was shortened by 6 bases and J by 2 bases, with 17 bases between the two germline ends. Here the CDR3 DNA reads TGTGCCAGCAGGGACCCCGGGACCCACGCCTACGAGCAGTACTTC. Amino acid sequence: CASRDPGTHAYEQYF.

The V and J genes are TRBV9 and TRBJ1-4; no clear D gene. The CDR3 extends over 13 amino acids. The V end lost 3 bases, the J end lost 2 bases, and 5 bases lay between the germline ends. Germline CDR1 is SGDLS and CDR2 is YYNGEE. CDR3 nucleotides: TGTGCCAGCAGCGCAGGTACTAATGAAAAACTGTTTTTT. Its protein product is CASSAGTNEKLFF.

The chain recombines TRBV7-9 with TRBJ2-5, with TRBD2 matching 12 bases. CDR1 SEHNR and CDR2 FQNEAQ come from the germline V gene (reference sequence). V trimming: 5 bases; J trimming: 4 bases; junction bases outside the gene matches: 8. This CDR3 contains 16 residues. The CDR3 region has the DNA TGTGCCAGCAGCCGGCGACTAGCGGGAGAAGGAGAGACCCAGTACTTC. Translated, it gives CASSRRLAGEGETQYF.

The chain joins TRBV12-5 to TRBJ2-3; 7 bases match TRBD1. There are 15 residues in the CDR3. V shed 5 bases, J shed 0 bases, and the junction held 5 bases outside the gene matches. Germline V lookup: CDR1 LGHNT, CDR2 FRNRAP. The CDR3: CASGTGATSTDTQYF. The CDR3 DNA reads TGTGCTAGTGGTACAGGGGCCACTAGCACAGATACGCAGTATTTT.

V and J are TRBV20-1 and TRBJ1-2, with 8 bases identical to TRBD1. Germline CDR1 DFQATT, CDR2 SNEGSKA (reference sequence). Trimming took 3 bases from V and 4 from J; bases not matched to a gene: 19. This CDR3 spans 18 amino acids. For the CDR3, the DNA is TGCAGTGCTAGTCCCGTGTTGGGACAGGAAAGTTCGGGCTATGGCTACACCTTC. Translating it yields CSASPVLGQESSGYGYTF.

This chain uses TRBV4-1 with TRBJ1-5; D is undetermined. V was clipped by 4 bases and J by 0 bases, with 10 bases between them. CDR1 and CDR2 (germline): MGHRA, YSYEKL. This CDR3 has 15 amino acids. The DNA of the CDR3 is TGCGCCAGCAGCCTAAGAGGCAGTAGCAATCAGCCCCAGCATTTT. It translates to CASSLRGSSNQPQHF.

CDR3 region: CASIIANYGYTF. The CDR3, as DNA: TGTGCCAGCATCATAGCTAACTATGGCTACACCTTC. The J gene is TRBJ1-2, the V gene TRBV7-9; D unresolved. CDR3 length equals 12 residues. Germline values: CDR1 SEHNR, CDR2 FQNEAQ (reference sequence). V was pared by 7 bases and J by 0 bases, with 6 bases between. Full variable domain (remainder filled in from reference TRBV7-9 and TRBJ1-2): DTGVSQNPRHKITKRGQNVTFRCDPISEHNRLYWYRQTLGQGPEFLTYFQNEAQLEKSRLLSDRFSAERPKGSFSTLEIQRTEQGDSAMYLCASIIANYGYTFGSGTRLTVV.

The CDR3 here is CAWRGQGDTEAFF. CDR3 DNA sequence: TGTGCCTGGAGGGGGCAGGGAGACACTGAAGCTTTCTTT. This chain uses TRBV30 with TRBJ1-1; tentatively, D is TRBD1 (5 bases). Trimming cost V 3 bases and J 3 bases, with 11 bases left between them. The V gene's germline CDR1 is GTSNPN and CDR2 SVGIG (reference sequence). The CDR3 runs 13 residues.

The CDR3, as DNA: TGTGCCAGCAGTATCCGACCCGGAGGTTCACCCCTCCACTTT. This gives the protein CASSIRPGGSPLHF. The chain carries TRBV28 and TRBJ1-6; D ambiguous. Deletions cut 5 bases from V and 9 bases from J, with 14 bases between. This CDR3 spans 14 amino acids. The germline CDR1 and CDR2 sequences are MDHEN and SYDVKM.

The V call is TRBV19, the J call TRBJ2-3; tentatively, D is TRBD1 (5 bases). This CDR3 is built from 16 residues. Per the germline V gene, CDR1 is LNHDA and CDR2 is SQIVND (reference sequence). Trimming removed 6 bases at V and 2 bases at J, with 18 bases between. The CDR3 DNA sequence: TGTGCCAGTAGAAATAGTAGGGGTCCCCTCACAGATACGCAGTATTTT. Protein product: CASRNSRGPLTDTQYF. Filled out from reference TRBV19 and TRBJ2-3, the complete variable domain reads DGGITQSPKYLFRKEGQNVTLSCEQNLNHDAMYWYRQDPGQGLRLIYYSQIVNDFQKGDIAEGYSVSREKKESFPLTVTSAQKNPTAFYLCASRNSRGPLTDTQYFGPGTRLTVL.

The V gene is TRBV10-1, the J gene TRBJ2-3; TRBD2 is a possible D gene (5 bases). This CDR3 contains 14 residues. Looked up from germline, CDR1 is WNHNN and CDR2 is SYGVQD (reference sequence). V lost 3 bases and J 4 bases, leaving 11 bases between the germline ends. Here the CDR3 DNA reads TGCGCCAGCAGTGACGAGGGTGGCGCAGATACGCAGTATTTT. Its protein is CASSDEGGADTQYF.

The chain recombines TRBV12-3 or TRBV12-4 with TRBJ1-2, with 7 bases matching TRBD1. Trimming cost V 3 bases and J 4 bases; bases outside gene matches: 2. The CDR3 is made up of 13 amino acids. The DNA of the CDR3 is TGTGCCAGCAGTTTGGGACAGCTCTATGGCTACACCTTC. Residues: CASSLGQLYGYTF.